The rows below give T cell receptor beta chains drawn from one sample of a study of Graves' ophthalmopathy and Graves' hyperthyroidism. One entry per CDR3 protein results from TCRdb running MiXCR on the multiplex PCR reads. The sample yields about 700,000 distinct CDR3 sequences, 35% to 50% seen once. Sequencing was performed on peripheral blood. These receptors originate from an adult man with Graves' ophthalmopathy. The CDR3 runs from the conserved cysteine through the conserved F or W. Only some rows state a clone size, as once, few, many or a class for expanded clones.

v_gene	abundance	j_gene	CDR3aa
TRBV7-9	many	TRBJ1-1	CASSGGGMNTEAFF
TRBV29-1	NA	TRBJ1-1	CSVVPRVENTEAFF
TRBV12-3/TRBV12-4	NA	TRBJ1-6	CASSRGQGDSLLHF
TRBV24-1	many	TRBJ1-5	CAASTGFQPQHF
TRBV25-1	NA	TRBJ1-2	CASSYSNSPAYGYTF
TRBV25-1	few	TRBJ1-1	CASSDSAEAFF
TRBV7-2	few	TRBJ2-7	CASSGTSGTLEQYF
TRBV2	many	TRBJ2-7	CASSENYEQYF
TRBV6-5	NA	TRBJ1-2	CASSPGTDCGYTF
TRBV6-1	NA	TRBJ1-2	CASSELQGIGHGYTF
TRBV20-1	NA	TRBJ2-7	CSARDKGTGGHEQYF
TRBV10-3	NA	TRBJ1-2	CAISSARDGYTF
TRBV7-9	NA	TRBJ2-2	CASSFDRDGGELFF
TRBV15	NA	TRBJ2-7	CATSRVGQGDEQYF
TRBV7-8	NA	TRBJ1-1	CASSDETRIMNTEAFF
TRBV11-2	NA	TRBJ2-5	CASSRIAGSQQETQYF
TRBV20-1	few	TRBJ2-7	CSAREGKLDGGERIF
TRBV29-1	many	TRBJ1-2	CSVDDPGRSNYGYTF
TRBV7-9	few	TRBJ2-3	CASSYRDRSTDTQYF
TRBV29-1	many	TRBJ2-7	CSVATRDSSYEQYF
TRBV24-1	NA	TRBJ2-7	CATQVQGETYEQYF
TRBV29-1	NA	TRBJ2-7	CSSPARTSSFEQYF
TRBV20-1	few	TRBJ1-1	CSARFDRSNTEAFF
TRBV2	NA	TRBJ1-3	CASSSSNSGNTIYF
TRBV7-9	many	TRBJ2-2	CASSLGLAGNTGELFF
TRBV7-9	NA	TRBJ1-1	CASSRPIQAPTEAFF
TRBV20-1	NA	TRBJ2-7	CSARHTSGTSYEQYF
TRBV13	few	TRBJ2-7	CASSWDREDYEQYF
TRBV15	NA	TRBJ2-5	CAASSLASGVQETQYF
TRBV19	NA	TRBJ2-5	CASSIQLQETQYF
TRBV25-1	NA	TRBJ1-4	CASSEPGRSNEKLFF
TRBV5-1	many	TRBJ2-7	CASRTTSGSLYEQYF
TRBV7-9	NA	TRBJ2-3	CASTESGTGTDTQYF
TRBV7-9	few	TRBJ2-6	CASSYRPSSGANVLTF
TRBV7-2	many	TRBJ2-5	CASSLGVTTQYF
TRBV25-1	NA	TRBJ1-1	CASSETTGETFF
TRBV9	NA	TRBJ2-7	CASSQADSGSYEQYF
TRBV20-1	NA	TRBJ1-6	CSARAEGGLYNSPLHF
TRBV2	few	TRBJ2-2	CASTTDRTNTGELFF
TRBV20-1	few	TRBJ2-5	CSARRERGSGETQYF
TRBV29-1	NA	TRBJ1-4	CSVLDTGNRLFF